This T cell receptor (beta chain) was retrieved from a study of T cell changes during pregnancy in multiple sclerosis (dated by TCRdb to about 2019). Looking at the study overall: In women with multiple sclerosis, the researchers looked at how the T cell repertoire shifted as pregnancy progressed.

Libraries were constructed by the immunoSEQ multiplex PCR assay. As stored in TCRdb, this immuneACCESS dataset retains in-frame rearrangements with V and J assigned. A fraction of the clones does not appear; measured against another copy, unresolved V genes explain less than half of the discrepancy, and the remainder lacks a known reason. A total of tens of thousands of clones appear in this sample, approximately 91% of them only once. Clones ranked in the top ten supply 4% to 5% of the sample. The CDR3 holds 14 amino acids from the cysteine to the phenylalanine. Here the CDR3 DNA is all that survives: 42 bases in frame from base 1. Taken from the germline V gene, the CDR1 and CDR2 loops are SGDLS and YYNGEE. V is cut by 3 bases and J by 5 bases, and the space between the germline ends is 15 bases. Notes on this clone: What this receptor recognizes is not known. Base qualities are missing; no much larger clone stands one base away.

The V and J genes are TRBV9 and TRBJ2-7; the D gene is perhaps TRBD2, from 5 matching bases. The TCR originated in a female donor in good health, enrolled as a control in a pregnancy study. This material consisted of peripheral blood, taken in the second trimester of pregnancy. CDR3 reads: CASSARPVRDEQYF. The nucleotides read TGTGCCAGCAGCGCCCGACCTGTGCGGGACGAGCAGTACTTC.